The present T cell receptor (beta chain) was sequenced within a study of monozygotic twins with inflammatory bowel disease. The CDR3 is 13 residues long. In germline, CDR1 is DFQATT, CDR2 SNEGSKA (reference sequence). Researchers used around 3,800 ng of total RNA for each TCR library. For each CDR3 protein, TCRdb gives one entry from its re-call of the 5' RACE reads, without DNA. The record lists 190,000 or so distinct CDR3 sequences, of which the ten most abundant hold less than 2%. J is TRBJ1-6 and V is TRBV20-1; TCRdb proposes TRBD1, but this gene call is untestable without DNA. The source is a human donor with ulcerative colitis or Crohn's disease, or a healthy co-twin of an affected twin (not recorded which). Input material: blood. The CDR3 here is CSARVKEGSPLHF.